This TCR beta chain was observed in a study of blood T cell repertoires in COVID-19. Study at large: Both acute and convalescent COVID-19 samples were obtained from the United States, Italy and Spain. T cells, B-cell-depleted T cells, or PBMCs provided the cDNA or gDNA that served as material.

Per the original data handling: How many nucleated cells were present was estimated from reference gene primer amplification. The table came from immunoSEQ multiplex PCR; TCRdb's copy has only in-frame clones and leaves some out. From that table come the V and J calls and clone size; the DNA was used to work out D and trimming. The sample records approximately 150,000 clones, roughly 90% being singletons. The specimen sequenced was peripheral blood. The source is a woman in her forties or fifties with acute or convalescent COVID-19.

In nucleotides, the CDR3 is TGTGCCTGGAGCATCGGACAGGGAAATCAGCCCCAGCATTTT. Residues: CAWSIGQGNQPQHF. The V gene is TRBV30, the J gene TRBJ1-5, with 8 bases lining up with TRBD1. This CDR3 contains 14 residues. CDR1 and CDR2 (germline): GTSNPN, SVGIG (reference sequence). J was trimmed by 4 bases and V by 3 bases; bases with no gene match: 5.